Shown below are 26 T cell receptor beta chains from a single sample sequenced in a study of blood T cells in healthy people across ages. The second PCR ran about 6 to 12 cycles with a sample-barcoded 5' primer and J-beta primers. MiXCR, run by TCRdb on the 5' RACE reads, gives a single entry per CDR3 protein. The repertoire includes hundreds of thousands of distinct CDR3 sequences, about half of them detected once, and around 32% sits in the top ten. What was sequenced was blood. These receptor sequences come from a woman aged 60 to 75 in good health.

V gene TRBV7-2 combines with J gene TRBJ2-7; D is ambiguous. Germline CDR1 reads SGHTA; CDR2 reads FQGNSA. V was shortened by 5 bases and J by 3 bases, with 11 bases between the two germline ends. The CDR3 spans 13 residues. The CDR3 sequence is CASSPSLIYEQYF. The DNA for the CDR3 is TGTGCCAGCAGCCCGTCCCTAATCTACGAGCAGTACTTC.

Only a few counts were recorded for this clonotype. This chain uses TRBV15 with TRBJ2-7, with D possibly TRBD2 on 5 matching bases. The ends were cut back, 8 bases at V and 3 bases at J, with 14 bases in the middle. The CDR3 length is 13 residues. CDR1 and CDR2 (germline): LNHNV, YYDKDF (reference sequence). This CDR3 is CATARRGGYEQYF. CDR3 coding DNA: TGTGCCACCGCTCGCCGGGGTGGCTACGAGCAGTACTTC.

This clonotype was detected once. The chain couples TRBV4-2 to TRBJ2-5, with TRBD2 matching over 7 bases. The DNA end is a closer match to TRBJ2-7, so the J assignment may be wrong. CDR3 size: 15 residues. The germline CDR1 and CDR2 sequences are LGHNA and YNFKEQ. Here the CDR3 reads CASTLNRAGTYEQYF. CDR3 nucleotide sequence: TGTGCCAGCACCCTCAACCGAGCGGGGACCTACGAGCAGTACTTC.

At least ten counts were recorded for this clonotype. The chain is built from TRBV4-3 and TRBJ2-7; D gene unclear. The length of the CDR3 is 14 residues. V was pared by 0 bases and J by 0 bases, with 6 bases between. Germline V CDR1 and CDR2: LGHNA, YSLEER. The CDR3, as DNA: TGCGCCAGCAGCCAAGATCTCAGCTCCTACGAGCAGTACTTC. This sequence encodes CASSQDLSSYEQYF.

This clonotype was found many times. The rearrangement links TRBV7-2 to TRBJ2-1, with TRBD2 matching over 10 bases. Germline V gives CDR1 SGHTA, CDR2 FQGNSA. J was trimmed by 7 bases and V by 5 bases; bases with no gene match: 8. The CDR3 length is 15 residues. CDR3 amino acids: CASSPLAGVANEQFF. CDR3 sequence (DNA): TGTGCCAGCAGCCCTCTAGCGGGAGTGGCGAATGAGCAGTTCTTC.

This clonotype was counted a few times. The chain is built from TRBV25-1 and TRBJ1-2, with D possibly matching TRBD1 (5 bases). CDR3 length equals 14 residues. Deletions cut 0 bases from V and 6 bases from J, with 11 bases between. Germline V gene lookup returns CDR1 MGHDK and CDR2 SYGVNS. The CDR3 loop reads CASSEYGAGDGYTF. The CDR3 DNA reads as TGTGCCAGCAGTGAATACGGGGCAGGAGATGGCTACACCTTC.

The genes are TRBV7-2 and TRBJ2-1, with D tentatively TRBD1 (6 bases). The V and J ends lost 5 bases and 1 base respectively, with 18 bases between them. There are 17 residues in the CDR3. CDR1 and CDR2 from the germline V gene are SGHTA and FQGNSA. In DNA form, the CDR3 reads TGTGCCAGCAGCCCTACAGGGCGCCAGCGGTCCTACAATGAGCAGTTCTTC. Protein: CASSPTGRQRSYNEQFF.

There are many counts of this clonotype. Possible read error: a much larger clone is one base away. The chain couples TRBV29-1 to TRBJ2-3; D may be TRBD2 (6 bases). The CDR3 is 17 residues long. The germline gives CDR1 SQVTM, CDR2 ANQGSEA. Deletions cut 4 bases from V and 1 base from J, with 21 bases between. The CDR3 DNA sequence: TGCAGCGTTGTTCCGCTCTTTGCCGGGAGTGGCACAGATACGCAGTATTTT. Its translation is CSVVPLFAGSGTDTQYF.

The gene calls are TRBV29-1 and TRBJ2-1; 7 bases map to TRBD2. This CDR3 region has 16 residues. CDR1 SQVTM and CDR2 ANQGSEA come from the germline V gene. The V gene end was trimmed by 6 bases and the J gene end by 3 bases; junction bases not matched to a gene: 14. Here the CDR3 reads CSVLSASGALYNEQFF. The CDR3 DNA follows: TGCAGCGTCTTAAGCGCTAGCGGAGCCCTCTACAATGAGCAGTTCTTC.

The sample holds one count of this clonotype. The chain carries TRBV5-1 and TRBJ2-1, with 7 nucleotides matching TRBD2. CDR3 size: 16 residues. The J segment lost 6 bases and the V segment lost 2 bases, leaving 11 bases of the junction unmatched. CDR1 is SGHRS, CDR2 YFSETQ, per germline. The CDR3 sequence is CASSFQAAGTLNEQFF. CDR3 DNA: TGCGCCAGCAGCTTTCAGGCAGCGGGGACGCTCAATGAGCAGTTCTTC. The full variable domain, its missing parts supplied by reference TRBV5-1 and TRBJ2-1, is KAGVTQTPRYLIKTRGQQVTLSCSPISGHRSVSWYQQTPGQGLQFLFEYFSETQRNKGNFPGRFSGRQFSNSRSEMNVSTLELGDSALYLCASSFQAAGTLNEQFFGPGTRLTVL.

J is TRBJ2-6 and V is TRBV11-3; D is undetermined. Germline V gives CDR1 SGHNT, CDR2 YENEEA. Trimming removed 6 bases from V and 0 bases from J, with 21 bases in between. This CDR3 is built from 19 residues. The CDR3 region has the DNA TGTGCCAGCAGTCCAGACACCTACACCTCAAACTCTGGGGCCAACGTCCTGACTTTC. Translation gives CASSPDTYTSNSGANVLTF.

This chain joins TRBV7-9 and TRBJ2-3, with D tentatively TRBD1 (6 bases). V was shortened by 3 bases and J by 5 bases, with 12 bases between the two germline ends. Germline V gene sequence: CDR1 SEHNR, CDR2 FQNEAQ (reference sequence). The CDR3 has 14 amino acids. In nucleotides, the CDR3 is TGTGCCAGCAGCTTCGCTCAGGGGTTAGATACGCAGTATTTT. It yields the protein CASSFAQGLDTQYF.

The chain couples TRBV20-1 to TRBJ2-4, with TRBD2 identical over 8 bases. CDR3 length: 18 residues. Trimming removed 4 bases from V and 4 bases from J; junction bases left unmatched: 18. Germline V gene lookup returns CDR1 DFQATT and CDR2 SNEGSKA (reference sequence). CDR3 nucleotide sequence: TGCAGTGCTATTTCTCCTATGAGCGGGAGAGGGGGGAAAAACATTCAGTACTTC. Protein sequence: CSAISPMSGRGGKNIQYF.

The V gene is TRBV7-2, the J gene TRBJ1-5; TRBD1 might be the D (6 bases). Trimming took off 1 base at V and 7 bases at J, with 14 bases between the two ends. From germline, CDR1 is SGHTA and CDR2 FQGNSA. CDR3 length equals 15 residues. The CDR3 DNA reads TGTGCCAGCAGCTTAGTATCGGGGGCTCGGCAGCCCCAGCATTTT. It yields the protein CASSLVSGARQPQHF.

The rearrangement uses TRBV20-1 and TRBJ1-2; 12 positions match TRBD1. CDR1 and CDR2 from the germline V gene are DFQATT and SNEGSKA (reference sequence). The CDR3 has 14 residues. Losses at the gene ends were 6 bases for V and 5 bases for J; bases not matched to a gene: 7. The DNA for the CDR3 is TGCAGTGCGAAACCGGGACAGGGGGCATATGGCTACACCTTC. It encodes CSAKPGQGAYGYTF.

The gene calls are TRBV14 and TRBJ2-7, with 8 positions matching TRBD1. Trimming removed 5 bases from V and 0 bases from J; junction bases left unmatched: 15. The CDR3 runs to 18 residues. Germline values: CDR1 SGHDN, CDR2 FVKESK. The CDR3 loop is CASSVRQGYEGSSYEQYF. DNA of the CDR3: TGTGCCAGCAGCGTTCGACAGGGGTACGAGGGGAGCTCCTACGAGCAGTACTTC. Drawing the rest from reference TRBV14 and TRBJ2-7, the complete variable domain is EAGVTQFPSHSVIEKGQTVTLRCDPISGHDNLYWYRRVMGKEIKFLLHFVKESKQDESGMPNNRFLAERTGGTYSTLKVQPAELEDSGVYFCASSVRQGYEGSSYEQYFGPGTRLTVT.

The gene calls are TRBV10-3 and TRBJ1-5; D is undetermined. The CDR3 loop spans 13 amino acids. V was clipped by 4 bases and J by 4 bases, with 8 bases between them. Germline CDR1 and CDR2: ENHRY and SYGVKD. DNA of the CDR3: TGTGCCATCAGTGGGGCGGGGAATCAGCCCCAGCATTTT. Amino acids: CAISGAGNQPQHF.

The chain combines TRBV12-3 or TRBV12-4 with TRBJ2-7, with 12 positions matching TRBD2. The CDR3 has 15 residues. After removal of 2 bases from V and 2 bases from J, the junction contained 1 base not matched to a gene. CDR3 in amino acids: CASSLLAGGAYEQYF. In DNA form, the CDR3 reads TGTGCCAGCAGTTTACTAGCGGGAGGGGCCTACGAGCAGTACTTC.

The CDR3 DNA sequence: TGTGCCAGCAGTTTAGCTAGCGGGAGGCTCAATGAGCAGTACTTC. Amino acid sequence: CASSLASGRLNEQYF. The rearrangement links TRBV12-3 or TRBV12-4 to TRBJ2-1, with TRBD2 matching 10 bases. Near its end, the DNA agrees better with TRBJ2-7, so the J call may be wrong. The CDR3 is 15 amino acids.

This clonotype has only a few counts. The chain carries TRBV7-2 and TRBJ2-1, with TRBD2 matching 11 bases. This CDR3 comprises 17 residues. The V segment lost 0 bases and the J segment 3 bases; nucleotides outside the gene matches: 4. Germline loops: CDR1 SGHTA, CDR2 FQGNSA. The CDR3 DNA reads TGTGCCAGCAGCTTAGCAGGTAGCGGGAGGGACTACAATGAGCAGTTCTTC. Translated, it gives CASSLAGSGRDYNEQFF.

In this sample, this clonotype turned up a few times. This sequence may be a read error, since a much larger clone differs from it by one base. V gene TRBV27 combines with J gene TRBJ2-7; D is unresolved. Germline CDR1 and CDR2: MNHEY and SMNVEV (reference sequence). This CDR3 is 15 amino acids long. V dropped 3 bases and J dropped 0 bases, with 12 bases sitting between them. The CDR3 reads CASSFSPQSSYEQYF. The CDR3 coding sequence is TGTGCCAGCAGTTTTTCCCCTCAAAGCTCCTACGAGCAGTACTTC.

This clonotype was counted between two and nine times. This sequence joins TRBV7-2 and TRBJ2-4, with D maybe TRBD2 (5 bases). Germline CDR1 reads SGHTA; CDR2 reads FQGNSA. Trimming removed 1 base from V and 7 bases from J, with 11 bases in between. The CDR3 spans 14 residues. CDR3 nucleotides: TGTGCCAGCAGCTTAGTTGCGGGCCCCAACATTCAGTACTTC. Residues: CASSLVAGPNIQYF.

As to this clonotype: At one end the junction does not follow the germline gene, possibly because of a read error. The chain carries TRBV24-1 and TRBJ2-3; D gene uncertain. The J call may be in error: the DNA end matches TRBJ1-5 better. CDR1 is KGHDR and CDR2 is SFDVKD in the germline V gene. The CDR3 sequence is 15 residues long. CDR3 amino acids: CVTSDPSGSTDTQHF. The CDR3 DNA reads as TGTGTCACCAGTGATCCTAGCGGGAGCACAGATACGCAGCATTTT.

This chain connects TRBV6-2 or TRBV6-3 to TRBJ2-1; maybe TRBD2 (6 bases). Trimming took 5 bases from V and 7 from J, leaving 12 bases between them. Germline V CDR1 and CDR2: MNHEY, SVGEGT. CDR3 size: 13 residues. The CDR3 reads CASSQGGANEQFF. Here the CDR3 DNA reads TGTGCCAGCAGTCAAGGCGGGGCAAATGAGCAGTTCTTC.

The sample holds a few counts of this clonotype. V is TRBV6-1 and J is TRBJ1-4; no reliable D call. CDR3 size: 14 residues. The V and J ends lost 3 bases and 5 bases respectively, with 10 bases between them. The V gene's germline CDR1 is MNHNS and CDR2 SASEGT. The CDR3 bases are TGTGCCAGCAGTGACGTCCGGACCAATGAAAAACTGTTTTTT. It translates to CASSDVRTNEKLFF.

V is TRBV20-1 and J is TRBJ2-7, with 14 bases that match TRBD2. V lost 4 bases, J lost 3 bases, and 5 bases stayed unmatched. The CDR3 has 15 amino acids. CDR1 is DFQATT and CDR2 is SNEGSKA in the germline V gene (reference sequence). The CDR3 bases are TGCAGTGCTATACCGGGACTAGCGGGAGTCTACGAGCAGTACTTC. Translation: CSAIPGLAGVYEQYF.